This is a list of T cell receptor beta chains from one sample in a study of blood T cell repertoires in COVID-19. The table came from immunoSEQ multiplex PCR; TCRdb's copy has only in-frame clones and leaves some out. Of 70,000 to 100,000 clones listed, approximately 78% are singletons. Sequenced input: peripheral blood. Every receptor here comes from a man aged 50 to 60 with active or convalescent COVID-19. CDR3s include the opening cysteine and the closing phenylalanine or tryptophan. Fields, in order: clone size, V gene, D gene, J gene, CDR3 protein, CDR3 DNA. A D gene is named only where the DNA matches it firmly. Clone size is not always given. Where it is, it says once, few, many or a class for expanded clones.

>NA|TRBV28|NA|TRBJ1-2
CASQSGGTNYGYTF
TGTGCCAGCCAGTCGGGAGGGACTAACTATGGCTACACCTTC
>NA|TRBV18|NA|TRBJ1-5
CASSPRGLSREPQHF
TGTGCCAGCTCACCACGGGGTCTCAGCAGGGAGCCCCAGCATTTT
>NA|TRBV10-2|TRBD2|TRBJ2-1
CASRHAPGLAGGQDEQFF
TGCGCCAGCAGACACGCTCCGGGACTAGCGGGGGGCCAGGATGAGCAGTTCTTC
>NA|TRBV10-3|TRBD2|TRBJ2-1
CAISEPSGGAFNEQFF
TGTGCCATCAGTGAGCCTAGCGGGGGGGCCTTCAATGAGCAGTTCTTC
>NA|TRBV7-9|TRBD1|TRBJ1-1
CASTLGGQGLNTEAFF
TGTGCCAGCACTTTAGGAGGACAGGGGTTGAACACTGAAGCTTTCTTT
>few|TRBV3-1/TRBV3-2|NA|TRBJ1-6
CASSTNSGVASPLHF
TGTGCCAGCAGCACCAACTCAGGGGTTGCTTCACCCCTCCACTTT
>NA|TRBV6-5|TRBD1|TRBJ1-6
CASTSGQGHSPLHF
TGTGCCAGCACTTCCGGACAGGGACATTCACCCCTCCACTTT
>NA|TRBV29-1|NA|TRBJ2-3
CSVVRTGGTDTQYF
TGCAGCGTTGTGAGGACTGGCGGCACAGATACGCAGTATTTT
>NA|TRBV24-1|TRBD1|TRBJ2-4
CATSAPTGGLNIQYF
TGTGCCACCAGTGCACCTACAGGGGGCTTAAACATTCAGTACTTC
>NA|TRBV27|NA|TRBJ1-2
CASRGTGNGYTF
TGTGCCAGCAGGGGCACAGGGAATGGCTACACCTTC
>once|TRBV2|NA|TRBJ1-6
CACKEGQNSPLHF
TGTGCCTGCAAGGAAGGACAGAATTCACCCCTCCACTTT
>NA|TRBV6-4|NA|TRBJ2-7
CASSNSGSHRREQYF
TGTGCCAGCAGTAATTCAGGGTCCCATCGACGGGAGCAGTACTTC
>NA|TRBV21-1|NA|TRBJ2-3
CASSPWTSGGGDTQYF
TGTGCCAGCAGCCCTTGGACTAGCGGGGGAGGAGATACGCAGTATTTT
>NA|TRBV18|NA|TRBJ1-4
CASSPTSTESELFF
TGTGCCAGCTCACCGACCTCGACTGAATCCGAACTGTTTTTT
>NA|TRBV3-1/TRBV3-2|NA|TRBJ2-7
CASSQTNYEQYF
TGTGCCAGCAGCCAAACTAACTACGAGCAGTACTTC
>NA|TRBV19|TRBD1|TRBJ2-7
CASSSMTGASYEQYF
TGTGCCAGTTCCTCGATGACAGGGGCGAGCTACGAGCAGTACTTC
>NA|TRBV2|TRBD2|TRBJ2-1
CASRWGTSGGSDEQFF
TGTGCCAGCAGATGGGGTACTAGCGGGGGGAGTGATGAGCAGTTCTTC
>NA|TRBV18|TRBD1|TRBJ1-1
CASSPAGQVEAFF
TGTGCCAGCTCTCCGGCCGGACAGGTTGAAGCTTTCTTT
>once|TRBV19|NA|TRBJ1-4
CASSNRESEKLFF
TGTGCCAGTAGTAACAGGGAGTCCGAAAAACTGTTTTTT
>NA|TRBV27|NA|TRBJ1-1
CASSLSAGVDTEAFF
TGTGCCAGCAGTTTATCGGCAGGGGTGGATACTGAAGCTTTCTTT
>NA|TRBV29-1|NA|TRBJ1-2
CSVEAANYGYTF
TGCAGCGTTGAGGCAGCTAACTATGGCTACACCTTC
>NA|TRBV28|NA|TRBJ2-2
CASSSIKGDTGELFF
TGTGCCAGCAGTTCCATCAAGGGGGACACCGGGGAGCTGTTTTTT
>NA|TRBV7-2|TRBD1|TRBJ1-2
CASSSVGQGAPGYGYTF
TGTGCCAGCAGCTCCGTAGGACAGGGGGCTCCTGGCTATGGCTACACCTTC
>NA|TRBV7-7|NA|TRBJ1-3
CASSPGGSDSGNTIYF
TGTGCCAGCAGCCCCGGCGGCAGCGACTCTGGAAACACCATATATTTT
>NA|TRBV5-1|TRBD1|TRBJ1-3
CATGTGDGNTIYF
TGCGCCACCGGGACAGGGGATGGAAACACCATATATTTT
>NA|TRBV5-8|NA|TRBJ1-4
CASSLTGTATNEKLFF
TGTGCCAGCAGCTTGACCGGGACTGCAACTAATGAAAAACTGTTTTTT
>NA|TRBV6-5|TRBD1|TRBJ2-7
CASRLGQGIYEQYF
TGTGCCAGCAGATTGGGACAGGGAATCTACGAGCAGTACTTC
>NA|TRBV2|TRBD1|TRBJ1-1
CASARQGNTEAFF
TGTGCCAGCGCTAGACAGGGGAACACTGAAGCTTTCTTT
>NA|TRBV5-1|NA|TRBJ2-7
CASSLAGQSYEQYF
TGCGCCAGCAGCTTGGCCGGACAGTCCTACGAGCAGTACTTC
>NA|TRBV19|NA|TRBJ2-7
CASSIDRAGDSYEQYF
TGTGCCAGTAGTATAGATCGCGCAGGCGACTCCTACGAGCAGTACTTC
>NA|TRBV20-1|TRBD1|TRBJ1-1
CSANRGSEAFF
TGCAGTGCTAACAGGGGAAGTGAAGCTTTCTTT
>NA|TRBV9|NA|TRBJ2-1
CASSVMENEQFF
TGTGCCAGCAGCGTAATGGAGAATGAGCAGTTCTTC
>NA|TRBV10-1|NA|TRBJ2-3
CASSTQSTDTQYF
TGCGCCAGCAGTACACAAAGCACAGATACGCAGTATTTT